This TCR beta chain appears in the sequencing data of a study of TIL therapy for anti-PD-1-resistant metastatic lung cancer. As for time point: pre-treatment sample, taken before nivolumab and TIL therapy. The V and J ends lost 4 bases and 6 bases respectively, with 15 bases between them. The CDR3 is made up of 14 amino acids. From germline, CDR1 is MNHEY and CDR2 SVGEGT. The libraries were made with immunoSEQ v3. The data were produced by immunoSEQ multiplex PCR, yet TCRdb's version contains in-frame clones alone and is incomplete. Here the sample spans 20,000 to 25,000 clones, 70% to 80% being singletons.

This chain links TRBV6-2 or TRBV6-3 with TRBJ1-1, with D uncertain. The clonotype was recovered from a person aged 25 to 80 with non-small cell lung cancer. The sample was blood, taken at baseline. Here the CDR3 reads CASSFGADFAEAFF. CDR3 nucleotide sequence: TGTGCCAGCAGTTTTGGTGCGGATTTCGCTGAAGCTTTCTTT.